The 20 T cell receptor beta chains listed next were all sequenced from one sample in a study of radiotherapy plus CTLA-4 blockade in lung cancer. Profiling relied on immunoSEQ multiplex PCR, and the TCRdb table lists in-frame clones only, not all of them. Of tens of thousands of clones in the sample, 60% to 80% were seen once. Material: peripheral blood, obtained from a patient treated with radiotherapy plus ipilimumab. These receptors all stem from a human donor with non-small cell lung cancer whose response to radiotherapy plus ipilimumab could not be evaluated.

The chain has TRBV10-2 and TRBJ2-7; 9 positions match TRBD2. This CDR3 is 13 amino acids long. J gave up 6 bases and V 6 bases, and 6 bases lay outside the gene matches. CDR1 is WSHSY and CDR2 is SAAADI in the germline V gene. CDR3 sequence (DNA): TGCGCCAGCAGGGGTAGCGGGAGCGGCGAGCAGTACTTC. Translated: CASRGSGSGEQYF.

The chain uses TRBV7-7 and TRBJ2-1; D may be TRBD2 (6 bases). The V gene's germline CDR1 is SSHAT and CDR2 FNYEAQ (reference sequence). This CDR3 is 15 amino acids long. With 5 bases removed from V and 5 bases from J, the gap between germline ends came to 16 bases. For the CDR3, the DNA is TGTGCCAGCAGCCCCGCGGGGATCGGGAACAATGAGCAGTTCTTC. It encodes CASSPAGIGNNEQFF. Full variable domain (rest looked up from reference TRBV7-7 and TRBJ2-1): GAGVSQSPRYKVTKRGQDVTLRCDPISSHATLYWYQQALGQGPEFLTYFNYEAQPDKSGLPSDRFSAERPEGSISTLTIQRTEQRDSAMYRCASSPAGIGNNEQFFGPGTRLTVL.

This clone came up a few times. The chain combines TRBV19 with TRBJ1-2; D is possibly TRBD1 (6 bases). Trimming shortened V by 7 bases and J by 8 bases, and 17 bases separated the two germline ends. This CDR3 region has 13 residues. CDR1 LNHDA and CDR2 SQIVND come from the germline V gene (reference sequence). The CDR3 is CASKRGGTNGYTF. CDR3 bases: TGTGCCAGTAAAAGAGGGGGGACTAACGGCTACACCTTC.

V is TRBV28 and J is TRBJ1-5, with D unresolved. The CDR3 totals 12 residues. The germline V and J ends were trimmed by 3 bases and 7 bases, with 7 bases remaining between them. Germline CDR1 and CDR2: MDHEN and SYDVKM. Here the CDR3 DNA reads TGTGCCAGCAGTTTGGCCGTCCAGCCCCAGCATTTT. Translation gives CASSLAVQPQHF.

V and J are TRBV5-4 and TRBJ2-7; TRBD2 might be the D (6 bases). Germline assignment: CDR1 SGHNT and CDR2 YYREEE (reference sequence). V lost 4 bases and J 6 bases, leaving 11 bases between the germline ends. The length of the CDR3 is 12 residues. DNA of the CDR3: TGTGCCAGCAGCGTTATTAGCGGCGAGCAGTACTTC. Its translation is CASSVISGEQYF.

The rearrangement uses TRBV6-6 and TRBJ2-1, with 9 bases lining up with TRBD2. Germline-derived CDR1 and CDR2 are MNHNY and SVGAGI (reference sequence). J gave up 6 bases and V 1 base, and 7 bases lay outside the gene matches. This CDR3 has 16 amino acids. The CDR3 protein is CASSYLPSGIINEQFF. The CDR3 DNA sequence: TGTGCCAGCAGTTACTTGCCTAGCGGGATAATCAATGAGCAGTTCTTC.

A single count supports this clone. V and J are TRBV27 and TRBJ2-7; unclear D gene. V was shortened by 3 bases and J by 6 bases, with 12 bases between the two germline ends. The CDR3 totals 13 residues. CDR1 MNHEY and CDR2 SMNVEV come from the germline V gene (reference sequence). CDR3 sequence reads: CASSLVGPGEQYF. CDR3 DNA sequence: TGTGCCAGCAGTTTGGTGGGCCCTGGCGAGCAGTACTTC.

The CDR3 is CASGLVPITGLAGGPYGGELFF. As DNA, the CDR3 is TGTGCTAGTGGTTTGGTCCCCATAACGGGACTAGCGGGAGGGCCCTACGGCGGGGAGCTGTTTTTT. The V gene is TRBV12-5, the J gene TRBJ2-2, with TRBD2 matching over 16 bases. The length of the CDR3 is 22 residues. Germline values: CDR1 LGHNT, CDR2 FRNRAP. V was clipped by 0 bases and J by 7 bases; unmatched bases: 17.

Only a few counts were recorded for this clone. This chain connects TRBV4-1 to TRBJ2-7; 7 bases map to TRBD1. This CDR3 has 17 residues. The V gene end was trimmed by 3 bases and the J gene end by 3 bases; junction bases not matched to a gene: 14. Germline-derived CDR1 and CDR2 are MGHRA and YSYEKL. The chain's CDR3 is CASSQVPPGQPLYEQYF. CDR3 in DNA: TGCGCCAGCAGCCAGGTTCCCCCGGGACAGCCCCTCTACGAGCAGTACTTC.

As DNA, the CDR3 is TGCAGCGTTCCCCTCGCGGCTAGCGGGAGGAATGAGCAGTTCTTC. Its translation: CSVPLAASGRNEQFF. The V and J genes are TRBV29-1 and TRBJ2-1; 11 nucleotides line up with TRBD2. Trimming removed 5 bases from V and 7 bases from J; junction bases left unmatched: 10. Looked up from germline, CDR1 is SQVTM and CDR2 is ANQGSEA. The length of the CDR3 is 15 residues.

J is TRBJ2-5 and V is TRBV7-9, with TRBD2 matching 9 bases. The trim removed 5 bases at V and 5 bases at J, leaving 9 bases unmatched. CDR1 and CDR2 from the germline V gene are SEHNR and FQNEAQ (reference sequence). The CDR3 extends over 15 amino acids. The CDR3 is CASSDGTSLRETQYF. The DNA for the CDR3 is TGTGCCAGCAGCGACGGGACTAGCTTGCGGGAGACCCAGTACTTC.

The chain recombines TRBV7-9 with TRBJ1-6; D gene ambiguous. V lost 7 bases and J 10 bases, leaving 17 bases between the germline ends. Germline CDR1 reads SEHNR; CDR2 reads FQNEAQ (reference sequence). The CDR3 contains 14 residues. The CDR3 is CASTKTYTGSPLHF. Written as DNA, the CDR3 is TGTGCCAGCACCAAAACATATACCGGGTCACCCCTCCACTTT. Based on the CDR3 plus reference TRBV7-9 and TRBJ1-6, the full variable domain is DTGVSQNPRHKITKRGQNVTFRCDPISEHNRLYWYRQTLGQGPEFLTYFQNEAQLEKSRLLSDRFSAERPKGSFSTLEIQRTEQGDSAMYLCASTKTYTGSPLHFGNGTRLTVT.

This clone was observed a few times. The J gene is TRBJ2-7, the V gene TRBV7-2; weak D call: TRBD2 (6 bases). The CDR3 spans 13 residues. The V and J ends lost 7 bases and 2 bases respectively, with 12 bases between them. Germline CDR1 reads SGHTA; CDR2 reads FQGNSA. CDR3 bases: TGTGCCAGCACTCGAGCGGGCGCCTACGAGCAGTACTTC. It translates to CASTRAGAYEQYF.

Here the CDR3 DNA reads TGTGCCAGCACTAGCGGCGGGATAAACAATGAGCAGTTCTTC. Amino acids: CASTSGGINNEQFF. V usage is TRBV27 and J usage is TRBJ2-1; 7 bases are shared with TRBD2. Germline values: CDR1 MNHEY, CDR2 SMNVEV (reference sequence). After removal of 7 bases from V and 5 bases from J, the junction contained 8 bases not matched to a gene. The CDR3 runs to 14 residues.

The V and J genes are TRBV6-5 and TRBJ1-2, with TRBD1 identical over 9 bases. J lost 4 bases, V lost 6 bases, and 3 bases had no gene match. The CDR3 runs 13 residues. Germline CDR1 MNHEY, CDR2 SVGAGI. The CDR3 sequence: CASRQGQGYGYTF. CDR3 in DNA: TGTGCCAGCAGACAGGGACAGGGCTATGGCTACACCTTC.

The gene calls are TRBV2 and TRBJ2-3; the match to TRBD2 covers 16 bases. Germline CDR1 and CDR2: SNHLY and FYNNEI. V trimming: 3 bases; J trimming: 4 bases; junction bases outside the gene matches: 7. This CDR3 is built from 18 residues. CDR3 residues: CASSEEGLAGGQADTQYF. CDR3 sequence (DNA): TGTGCCAGCAGTGAGGAGGGACTAGCGGGAGGGCAGGCAGATACGCAGTATTTT.

This chain connects TRBV29-1 to TRBJ2-1; TRBD2 matches 12 bases. CDR1 is SQVTM, CDR2 ANQGSEA, per germline. After removal of 6 bases from V and 14 bases from J, the junction contained 14 bases not matched to a gene. The CDR3 covers 14 residues. The CDR3 reads CSVEPGLAGPPEFF. CDR3 coding DNA: TGCAGCGTCGAACCGGGACTAGCGGGCCCTCCGGAGTTCTTC.

The chain is built from TRBV4-2 and TRBJ1-2, with D possibly being TRBD1 (5 bases). The CDR3 has 16 residues. V lost 4 bases to trimming and J lost 0 bases, with 15 bases between them. Looked up from germline, CDR1 is LGHNA and CDR2 is YNFKEQ. The CDR3, as DNA: TGTGCCAGCAGCCTCGTATCAGGGAACTCTAACTATGGCTACACCTTC. It yields the protein CASSLVSGNSNYGYTF.

Comment on this clone: The DNA is left out, because the CDR3 cannot be placed on it with certainty; the CDR3 is given as TCRdb lists it. The chain combines TRBV30 with TRBJ2-7; TRBD2 is the table's D call, not checked against the DNA. The CDR3 adds up to 14 amino acids, both ends counted. The germline CDR1 and CDR2 sequences are GTSNPN and SVGIG (reference sequence). The CDR3 region is CAWSSSGGLYEQYF.

The CDR3: CAWTGFYGYTF. CDR3 in DNA: TGTGCCTGGACAGGCTTCTATGGCTACACCTTC. The chain carries TRBV30 and TRBJ1-2; D remains ambiguous. With 4 bases removed from V and 4 bases from J, the gap between germline ends came to 7 bases. Per the germline V gene, CDR1 is GTSNPN and CDR2 is SVGIG (reference sequence). The CDR3 spans 11 residues. Based on the CDR3 plus reference TRBV30 and TRBJ1-2, the full variable domain is SQTIHQWPATLVQPVGSPLSLECTVEGTSNPNLYWYRQAAGRGLQLLFYSVGIGQISSEVPQNLSASRPQDRQFILSSKKLLLSDSGFYLCAWTGFYGYTFGSGTRLTVV.